A selection of T cell receptor beta chains follows, all from one sample in a study of blood T cell repertoires in COVID-19. Data came from immunoSEQ multiplex PCR; TCRdb stores just in-frame clones and leaves some out. Among 85,000 to 110,000 clones, 70% to 90% were seen once, and the ten largest hold 3.5%. What was sequenced was peripheral blood. All receptors come from a human donor in a cohort sampled during active COVID-19. Both conserved end residues are part of each CDR3. The order of the fields is CDR3 length, V gene, D gene, clone size, J gene, CDR3 protein, CDR3 DNA. D genes are given only for firm matches. Some rows mark clone size as missing; the rest say once, few, many or name a class of expanded clone.

13	TRBV24-1	-	-	TRBJ2-1	CATGKDGNNEQFF	TGTGCCACCGGAAAAGACGGGAACAATGAGCAGTTCTTC
15	TRBV27	TRBD1	once	TRBJ1-4	CASSLQGWANEKLFF	TGTGCCAGCAGCTTACAGGGGTGGGCTAATGAAAAACTGTTTTTT
15	TRBV6-5	TRBD1	-	TRBJ1-5	CASRKTGVPNQPQHF	TGTGCCAGCAGAAAAACAGGGGTACCTAATCAGCCCCAGCATTTT
15	TRBV5-4	-	-	TRBJ1-6	CASSRIDSPNSPLHF	TGTGCCAGCAGCCGGATCGACAGCCCTAATTCACCCCTCCACTTT
14	TRBV11-3	-	-	TRBJ2-5	CASSPGGPQETQYF	TGTGCCAGCAGTCCCGGCGGGCCGCAAGAGACCCAGTACTTC
12	TRBV29-1	-	-	TRBJ2-3	CSVEGAHSTQYF	TGCAGCGTTGAAGGGGCCCACAGTACGCAGTATTTT
16	TRBV7-9	-	-	TRBJ1-5	CASSLVGFDSNQPQHF	TGTGCCAGCAGCTTAGTCGGGTTCGACAGCAATCAGCCCCAGCATTTT
15	TRBV5-1	TRBD1	-	TRBJ2-7	CASSLEGQGLGEQYF	TGCGCCAGCAGCTTGGAGGGACAGGGCCTGGGCGAGCAGTACTTC
12	TRBV2	-	-	TRBJ1-4	CASRWDWGKLFF	TGTGCCAGCAGGTGGGACTGGGGAAAACTGTTTTTT
16	TRBV5-6	-	-	TRBJ1-1	CASSLALRHPNTEAFF	TGTGCCAGCAGCTTGGCTTTACGACATCCGAACACTGAAGCTTTCTTT
14	TRBV11-1	-	-	TRBJ2-7	CASSPPGGTYEQYF	TGTGCCAGCAGCCCCCCGGGGGGCACCTACGAGCAGTACTTC
17	TRBV4-2	TRBD1	-	TRBJ1-4	CASSQDIGTGTPDRLFF	TGTGCCAGCAGCCAAGATATCGGGACAGGGACTCCTGATCGACTGTTTTTT
15	TRBV7-9	TRBD2	-	TRBJ2-2	CASSASGGATGELFF	TGTGCCAGCAGCGCAAGCGGGGGGGCCACCGGGGAGCTGTTTTTT
15	TRBV6-5	TRBD1	-	TRBJ1-5	CASSSTGTSNQPQHF	TGTGCCAGCAGTTCGACAGGGACTAGCAATCAGCCCCAGCATTTT
15	TRBV9	TRBD2	-	TRBJ2-1	CASSVELAGIDEQFF	TGTGCCAGCAGCGTAGAACTAGCGGGAATTGATGAGCAGTTCTTC
15	TRBV7-6	TRBD1	-	TRBJ1-3	CASSFGQGYGNTIYF	TGTGCCAGCAGCTTCGGACAGGGGTACGGAAACACCATATATTTT
14	TRBV6-2/TRBV6-3	TRBD2	-	TRBJ2-5	CASSYKLAGVTQYF	TGTGCCAGCAGTTATAAACTAGCGGGAGTGACCCAGTACTTC
16	TRBV7-2	-	few	TRBJ2-2	CASSPKGVLNTGELFF	TGTGCCAGCAGCCCGAAGGGAGTCCTGAACACCGGGGAGCTGTTTTTT
15	TRBV27	-	-	TRBJ1-1	CASSLTHGGSTEAFF	TGTGCCAGCAGTCTTACTCACGGGGGAAGCACTGAAGCTTTCTTT
12	TRBV19	-	-	TRBJ2-3	CASSPGHVAQYF	TGTGCCAGTAGTCCGGGACACGTTGCGCAGTATTTT
14	TRBV7-9	TRBD1	-	TRBJ1-2	CASDTQGANYGYTF	TGTGCCAGTGACACCCAGGGGGCTAACTATGGCTACACCTTC
18	TRBV19	TRBD1	once	TRBJ2-1	CASSISRQGAVSYNEQFF	TGTGCCAGTAGTATAAGTCGACAGGGGGCGGTCTCCTACAATGAGCAGTTCTTC
15	TRBV28	TRBD1	-	TRBJ1-6	CASRHRGRYNSPLHF	TGTGCCAGCAGACACAGGGGCCGATATAATTCACCCCTCCACTTT
14	TRBV18	TRBD2	-	TRBJ2-1	CASSPPAGGNEQFF	TGTGCCAGCTCACCACCGGCGGGGGGCAATGAGCAGTTCTTC
15	TRBV14	-	-	TRBJ2-5	CASSQGWGQRETQYF	TGTGCCAGCAGCCAAGGCTGGGGGCAAAGGGAGACCCAGTACTTC
15	TRBV5-1	TRBD2	-	TRBJ2-2	CASSPRTSGTGELFF	TGCGCCAGCAGCCCCCGGACTAGCGGGACCGGGGAGCTGTTTTTT
15	TRBV6-5	-	-	TRBJ2-2	CASTQTDSNTGELFF	TGTGCCAGCACCCAGACAGACTCGAACACCGGGGAGCTGTTTTTT
15	TRBV3-1/TRBV3-2	-	once	TRBJ1-2	CASSQMIGVNYGYTF	TGTGCCAGCAGCCAAATGATCGGAGTGAACTATGGCTACACCTTC
13	TRBV3-1/TRBV3-2	-	-	TRBJ1-1	CASSLATLGEAFF	TGTGCCAGCAGCCTTGCCACCCTCGGTGAAGCTTTCTTT
16	TRBV5-8	TRBD1	-	TRBJ2-2	CASSPGTGINTGELFF	TGTGCCAGCAGCCCCGGGACAGGGATTAACACCGGGGAGCTGTTTTTT
14	TRBV5-1	-	-	TRBJ1-1	CASSLEGEMAEAFF	TGCGCCAGCAGCTTGGAGGGAGAAATGGCTGAAGCTTTCTTT
16	TRBV6-5	TRBD1	-	TRBJ2-7	CASSYRQGSRNSEQYF	TGTGCCAGCAGTTACCGACAGGGGTCGCGCAATTCCGAGCAGTACTTC
16	TRBV15	-	few	TRBJ2-1	CATSRDYRVPYNEQFF	TGTGCCACCAGCAGAGATTACAGGGTCCCCTACAATGAGCAGTTCTTC
13	TRBV5-6	-	-	TRBJ1-2	CASSTQGSYGYTF	TGTGCCAGCAGCACACAGGGCTCGTATGGCTACACCTTC
13	TRBV2	-	-	TRBJ2-7	CASSAGQSYEQYF	TGTGCCAGCAGCGCGGGACAGTCCTACGAGCAGTACTTC
12	TRBV7-9	-	-	TRBJ2-1	CASSFRGNEQFF	TGTGCCAGCAGCTTCCGGGGGAATGAGCAGTTCTTC
14	TRBV30	TRBD1	once	TRBJ1-5	CAWREGGANQPQHF	TGTGCCTGGAGGGAAGGGGGCGCGAATCAGCCCCAGCATTTT
15	TRBV4-1	-	-	TRBJ1-2	CASSQAFERVYGYTF	TGCGCCAGCAGCCAAGCATTCGAGAGAGTTTATGGCTACACCTTC
15	TRBV10-3	TRBD1	-	TRBJ1-3	CAISEGQGDGNTIYF	TGTGCCATCAGTGAGGGACAGGGTGACGGAAACACCATATATTTT
15	TRBV7-3	-	-	TRBJ2-1	CASSLIQDTYNEQFF	TGTGCCAGCAGCTTAATACAGGATACCTACAATGAGCAGTTCTTC
15	TRBV9	TRBD2	-	TRBJ2-5	CASSVSGRPQETQYF	TGTGCCAGCAGCGTTAGCGGGAGGCCTCAAGAGACCCAGTACTTC
17	TRBV27	TRBD1	-	TRBJ1-5	CASRPQGRSPQNQPQHF	TGTGCCAGCAGGCCACAGGGGCGTTCGCCGCAAAATCAGCCCCAGCATTTT
14	TRBV6-1	-	-	TRBJ1-1	CASSEGGSDTEAFF	TGTGCCAGCAGTGAAGGAGGATCGGACACTGAAGCTTTCTTT
12	TRBV2	-	-	TRBJ1-2	CASSLPDYGYTF	TGTGCCAGCAGTCTACCGGACTATGGCTACACCTTC
14	TRBV6-5	TRBD1	once	TRBJ1-2	CASSSGTGGYGYTF	TGTGCCAGCAGCTCCGGGACAGGGGGATATGGCTACACCTTC
11	TRBV20-1	-	-	TRBJ2-7	CSAKSSLEQYF	TGCAGTGCTAAGTCCTCACTCGAGCAGTACTTC
13	TRBV18	-	-	TRBJ2-7	CASSPNRAYEQYF	TGTGCCAGCTCACCAAACAGGGCCTACGAGCAGTACTTC
14	TRBV7-9	TRBD2	-	TRBJ2-2	CASSFGGDTGELFF	TGTGCCAGCAGCTTCGGGGGGGACACCGGGGAGCTGTTTTTT
17	TRBV5-1	TRBD1	-	TRBJ1-1	CASSLGGPGQGNTEAFF	TGCGCCAGCAGCCTAGGGGGACCGGGACAGGGGAACACTGAAGCTTTCTTT
16	TRBV24-1	TRBD1	-	TRBJ2-2	CATSDRGTGVTGELFF	TGTGCCACCAGTGATAGGGGGACAGGGGTTACCGGGGAGCTGTTTTTT